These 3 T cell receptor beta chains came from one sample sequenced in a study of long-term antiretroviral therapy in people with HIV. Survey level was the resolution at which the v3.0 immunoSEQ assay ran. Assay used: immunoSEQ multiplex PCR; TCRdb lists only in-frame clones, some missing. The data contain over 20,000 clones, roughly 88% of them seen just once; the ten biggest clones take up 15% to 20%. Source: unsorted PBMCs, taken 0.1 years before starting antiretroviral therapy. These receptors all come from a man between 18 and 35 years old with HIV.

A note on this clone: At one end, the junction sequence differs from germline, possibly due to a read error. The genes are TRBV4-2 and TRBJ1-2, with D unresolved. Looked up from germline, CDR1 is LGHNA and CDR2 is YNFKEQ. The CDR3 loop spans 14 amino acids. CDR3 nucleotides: TGTGCCAGCAGCCAAGTTGTGTTGACCCGAGACACACTCTTC. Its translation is CASSQVVLTRDTLF.

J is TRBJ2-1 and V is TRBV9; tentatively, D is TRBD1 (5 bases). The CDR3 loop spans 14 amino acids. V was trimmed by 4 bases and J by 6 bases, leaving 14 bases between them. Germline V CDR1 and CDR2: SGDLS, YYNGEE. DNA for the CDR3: TGTGCCAGCAGCTCATCTCAGGGAAGCAATGAGCAGTTCTTC. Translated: CASSSSQGSNEQFF.

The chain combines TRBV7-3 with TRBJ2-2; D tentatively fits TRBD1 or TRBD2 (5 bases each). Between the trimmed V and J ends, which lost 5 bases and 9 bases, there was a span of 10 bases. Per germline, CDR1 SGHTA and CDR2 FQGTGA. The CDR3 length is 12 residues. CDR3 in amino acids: CASSPRDRELFF. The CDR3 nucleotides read TGTGCCAGCAGCCCAAGGGACCGGGAGCTGTTTTTT.